The 5 T cell receptor beta chains in this list originate from one sample, sequenced in a study of human thymus T cells. The thymus was resected at corrective cardiac surgery. Profiling relied on immunoSEQ multiplex PCR, and the TCRdb table lists in-frame clones only, not all of them. This table holds approximately 71,000 clones, roughly 94% found once. Sequencing was performed on thymus tissue. These receptors were obtained from a girl in the first two years of life with a congenital heart defect but otherwise immunologically healthy.

The V and J genes are TRBV2 and TRBJ2-7, with TRBD2 matching over 8 bases. CDR1 is SNHLY and CDR2 is FYNNEI in the germline V gene. The CDR3 extends over 13 amino acids. Losses at the gene ends were 4 bases for V and 2 bases for J; bases not matched to a gene: 1. CDR3 coding DNA: TGTGCCAGCAGTGTTAGCGGGGCCTACGAGCAGTACTTC. Translating gives CASSVSGAYEQYF.

The chain uses TRBV28 and TRBJ2-7; TRBD2 agrees at 11 bases. The CDR3 contains 17 residues. Unmatched junction bases numbered 7, after V lost 3 bases and J lost 0 bases. The germline V gene has CDR1 MDHEN and CDR2 SYDVKM. For the CDR3, the DNA is TGTGCCAGCAGTTTCCCTGGGACTAGCGGTTTCTCCTACGAGCAGTACTTC. Translating it yields CASSFPGTSGFSYEQYF.

V usage is TRBV7-9 and J usage is TRBJ2-7; D is undetermined. Germline CDR1 is SEHNR and CDR2 is FQNEAQ (reference sequence). The CDR3 consists of 14 residues. V was shortened by 1 base and J by 4 bases, with 11 bases between the two germline ends. This chain's CDR3 is CASSLEIKKYEQYF. The DNA of the CDR3 is TGTGCCAGCAGCTTAGAGATCAAGAAGTACGAGCAGTACTTC.

The rearrangement joins TRBV28 to TRBJ2-3; TRBD1 agrees at 8 bases. Germline V gives CDR1 MDHEN, CDR2 SYDVKM. Trimming took 8 bases from V and 1 from J; bases not matched to a gene: 5. CDR3 size: 14 residues. In nucleotides, the CDR3 is TGTGCCAGCGCTCGGGACAGGCGCACAGATACGCAGTATTTT. It yields the protein CASARDRRTDTQYF.

This chain connects TRBV6-6 to TRBJ1-4, with TRBD1 identical over 7 bases. CDR1 is MNHNY and CDR2 is SVGAGI in the germline V gene (reference sequence). V shed 5 bases, J shed 5 bases, and the junction held 5 bases outside the gene matches. This CDR3 spans 14 amino acids. CDR3 protein: CASSPDRSNEKLFF. CDR3 nucleotide sequence: TGTGCCAGCAGTCCGGACAGGTCAAATGAAAAACTGTTTTTT.